The 25 T cell receptor beta chains below were found in one sample sequenced in a study of shared clonotypes between healthy human individuals. Naive CD8 populations comprised CD45RO-negative cells positively selected for CCR7, excluding terminally differentiated effector memory CD45RA+ cells. Sequenced by immunoSEQ multiplex PCR; TCRdb stores in-frame clones only, minus some. The sample holds approximately 1.9 million clones, 85% to 95% seen once. Sequencing used naive CD8+ T cells from PBMCs. The receptor set was obtained from a man aged 18-30 years in good health. Some clones in this sample may be carry-over from other donors' samples.

The chain couples TRBV7-9 to TRBJ2-7, with TRBD1 identical over 12 bases. Trimming cost V 5 bases and J 6 bases; bases outside gene matches: 8. The V gene's germline CDR1 is SEHNR and CDR2 FQNEAQ (reference sequence). CDR3 length: 15 residues. CDR3 DNA sequence: TGTGCCAGCAGCCTTCCGGGGACAGGGGGCGTCGAGCAGTACTTC. Protein product: CASSLPGTGGVEQYF.

The chain is built from TRBV4-2 and TRBJ2-7; no firm D call. The V gene's germline CDR1 is LGHNA and CDR2 YNFKEQ. The CDR3 spans 18 residues. V dropped 0 bases and J dropped 0 bases, with 18 bases sitting between them. CDR3 sequence: CASSQDALDTESSYEQYF. The CDR3 DNA sequence: TGTGCCAGCAGCCAAGACGCTCTAGACACAGAGAGCTCCTACGAGCAGTACTTC.

A word on this clone: The sample contains more than one DNA sequence encoding this CDR3. The chain carries TRBV5-4 and TRBJ2-1, with 8 bases lining up with TRBD1. Germline CDR1 and CDR2: SGHNT and YYREEE (reference sequence). Trimming at V came to 0 bases and at J to 7 bases, leaving 0 bases not matched to a gene. The CDR3 spans 13 residues. CDR3 sequence (DNA): TGTGCCAGCAGCTTGGACAGGGGGAATGAGCAGTTCTTC. It translates to CASSLDRGNEQFF.

V usage is TRBV21-1 and J usage is TRBJ1-1. TRBV21-1 is assigned pseudogene status. The CDR3 extends over 15 amino acids. For the CDR3, the DNA is TGTGCCAGCAGCAAAGCGAGGGCTACTGGCGGTGAAGCTTTCTTT. Translated: CASSKARATGGEAFF.

V is TRBV6-1 and J is TRBJ2-1; 8 nucleotides match TRBD2. V lost 3 bases and J lost 0; bases outside the gene matches: 7. Germline V gene data show CDR1 as MNHNS and CDR2 as SASEGT. The CDR3 is made up of 17 amino acids. The DNA of the CDR3 is TGTGCCAGCAGTGACGCACTAGCGGACCCCTCCTACAATGAGCAGTTCTTC. Amino acid sequence: CASSDALADPSYNEQFF.

Of note for this clone: This same CDR3 is encoded by further DNA sequences in the sample. J is TRBJ2-1 and V is TRBV19; the match to TRBD1 covers 11 bases. Germline assignment: CDR1 LNHDA and CDR2 SQIVND (reference sequence). J lost 2 bases, V lost 3 bases, and 3 bases had no gene match. This CDR3 region has 16 residues. CDR3 coding DNA: TGTGCCAGTAGTATCCGGACAGGGGGCACCTACAATGAGCAGTTCTTC. It is translated as CASSIRTGGTYNEQFF.

As for this clone: Different DNA sequences within this sample yield the same CDR3. The rearrangement links TRBV28 to TRBJ2-7, with D possibly being TRBD1 or TRBD2 (6 bases each). This CDR3 has 14 amino acids. Germline lookup yields CDR1 MDHEN and CDR2 SYDVKM. Trimming shortened V by 4 bases and J by 1 base, and 11 bases separated the two germline ends. CDR3 nucleotide sequence: TGTGCCAGCAGTTCGACAGGAGGGTCCTACGAGCAGTACTTC. Translated, it gives CASSSTGGSYEQYF.

The V call is TRBV12-5, the J call TRBJ2-3, with no clear D. Looked up from germline, CDR1 is LGHNT and CDR2 is FRNRAP. This CDR3 contains 16 residues. Deletions cut 3 bases from V and 2 bases from J, with 15 bases between. The CDR3 DNA reads TGTGCTAGTGGTTTAGTGGGAAGTAGGTTCACAGATACGCAGTATTTT. Its translation: CASGLVGSRFTDTQYF.

This rearrangement joins TRBV27 to TRBJ2-7; tentative D call: TRBD2 (5 bases). Germline assignment: CDR1 MNHEY and CDR2 SMNVEV (reference sequence). This CDR3 region has 14 residues. The germline V and J ends were trimmed by 9 bases and 4 bases, with 19 bases remaining between them. The CDR3 DNA is TGTGCCAGGCCTGATCCGGGAACCGAGTACGAGCAGTACTTC. Amino acid sequence: CARPDPGTEYEQYF.

The V gene is TRBV27, the J gene TRBJ2-7, with a tentative D call TRBD1 (6 bases). The CDR3 consists of 14 residues. Germline CDR1 MNHEY, CDR2 SMNVEV (reference sequence). With 8 bases removed from V and 6 bases from J, the gap between germline ends came to 20 bases. CDR3 sequence (DNA): TGTGCCAGCGCTCCTGTGGGTGGGGGCTTCGAGCAGTACTTC. Residues: CASAPVGGGFEQYF.

Turning to this clone: The same CDR3 can be traced to other DNA sequences in this sample. This sequence joins TRBV29-1 and TRBJ1-1; D not resolved. Germline CDR1 and CDR2: SQVTM and ANQGSEA. The V end lost 7 bases, the J end lost 2 bases, and 5 bases lay between the germline ends. This CDR3 has 10 amino acids. In DNA, the CDR3 is TGCAGCGGTTCTAACACTGAAGCTTTCTTT. It codes for CSGSNTEAFF.

This clone was seen once. The rearrangement links TRBV5-1 to TRBJ2-7, with TRBD2 matching over 10 bases. J gave up 5 bases and V 1 base, and 9 bases lay outside the gene matches. Germline-derived CDR1 and CDR2 are SGHRS and YFSETQ. CDR3 length equals 16 residues. Here the CDR3 DNA reads TGCGCCAGCAGCTTGCCTCCGGGACTAGCGTATGACGAGCAGTACTTC. Translated: CASSLPPGLAYDEQYF.

This clone appeared once. The rearrangement uses TRBV15 and TRBJ1-2; D gene ambiguous. The CDR3 totals 16 residues. CDR1 is LNHNV, CDR2 YYDKDF, per germline (reference sequence). With 2 bases removed from V and 0 bases from J, the gap between germline ends came to 13 bases. The CDR3: CATSRSQTQTNYGYTF. The DNA of the CDR3 is TGTGCCACCAGCAGATCCCAGACCCAGACTAACTATGGCTACACCTTC.

The chain is built from TRBV10-3 and TRBJ2-1; the match to TRBD2 covers 7 bases. This CDR3 region has 15 residues. Per germline, CDR1 ENHRY and CDR2 SYGVKD. J gave up 4 bases and V 11 bases, and 14 bases lay outside the gene matches. CDR3 residues: CAAQSQAGTYNEQFF. Here the CDR3 DNA reads TGTGCCGCCCAAAGCCAAGCGGGAACATACAATGAGCAGTTCTTC.

The genes are TRBV18 and TRBJ1-1; tentative D call: TRBD1 (6 bases). Trimming shortened V by 3 bases and J by 3 bases, and 14 bases separated the two germline ends. Germline V gene lookup returns CDR1 KGHSH and CDR2 LQKENI. CDR3 size: 15 residues. The CDR3 loop is CASSPQGSLDTEAFF. CDR3 coding DNA: TGTGCCAGCTCACCCCAGGGGAGTTTGGACACTGAAGCTTTCTTT.

This clone showed up just once. This chain uses TRBV5-8 with TRBJ1-5, with D possibly being TRBD1 (5 bases). Germline V lookup: CDR1 SGHTS, CDR2 YDEGEE. V lost 7 bases and J 4 bases, leaving 12 bases between the germline ends. The CDR3 consists of 13 residues. The CDR3 is CASGDGVNQPQHF. In DNA form, the CDR3 reads TGTGCCAGCGGGGACGGAGTAAATCAGCCCCAGCATTTT.

Regarding this clone: Other DNA variants within this sample encode the same CDR3. The V and J genes are TRBV11-2 and TRBJ2-5; D call uncertain. V was clipped by 1 base and J by 5 bases, with 20 bases between them. There are 17 residues in the CDR3. CDR1 and CDR2 from the germline V gene are SGHAT and FQNNGV. Written as DNA, the CDR3 is TGTGCCAGCAGCTTAGTTAGAACACTTGCTGAGTCGGAGACCCAGTACTTC. The encoded protein is CASSLVRTLAESETQYF.

This chain uses TRBV9 with TRBJ2-2; the D is unclear. Per germline, CDR1 SGDLS and CDR2 YYNGEE. V lost 0 bases and J lost 1, with 10 bases in between. CDR3 length: 16 amino acids. The CDR3 spells CASSVGYLENTGELFF. The CDR3 nucleotides are TGTGCCAGCAGCGTAGGGTACCTAGAGAACACCGGGGAGCTGTTTTTT.

The gene calls are TRBV27 and TRBJ2-7; a weak D match, TRBD1 (5 bases). Germline lookup yields CDR1 MNHEY and CDR2 SMNVEV (reference sequence). The CDR3 is 15 amino acids. V was trimmed by 2 bases and J by 1 base, leaving 12 bases between them. For the CDR3, the DNA is TGTGCCAGCAGTTTACAGGGTTGGTTTTCCTACGAGCAGTACTTC. Protein sequence: CASSLQGWFSYEQYF.

This clone was counted a few times. The CDR3 protein is CASSLYLEEKLFF. As DNA, the CDR3 is TGTGCCAGCAGTTTATATTTGGAAGAAAAACTGTTTTTT. J is TRBJ1-4 and V is TRBV28; D is unresolved. The CDR3 runs to 13 residues. CDR1 is MDHEN, CDR2 SYDVKM, per germline. V gave up 1 base and J gave up 8 bases, with 8 bases separating them.

The chain joins TRBV28 to TRBJ2-7; D may be TRBD1 (5 bases). CDR1 MDHEN and CDR2 SYDVKM come from the germline V gene. CDR3 size: 12 residues. The V end was cut by 3 bases, the J end by 7 bases, with 10 bases between. As DNA, the CDR3 is TGTGCCAGCAGTTTCAGGGCCTGGGAGCAGTACTTC. Encoded protein: CASSFRAWEQYF.

V gene TRBV28 combines with J gene TRBJ2-1; D gene unclear. From germline, CDR1 is MDHEN and CDR2 SYDVKM. V was pared by 5 bases and J by 9 bases, with 20 bases between. The CDR3 has 15 residues. CDR3 amino acids: CASSPLWQDLGEQFF. In nucleotides, the CDR3 is TGTGCCAGCAGTCCCCTTTGGCAGGACCTCGGTGAGCAGTTCTTC.

Comment on this clone: The sample carries other DNA sequences with the same CDR3. The chain is built from TRBV25-1 and TRBJ1-2; D not certain. The V gene's germline CDR1 is MGHDK and CDR2 SYGVNS. Trimming cost V 3 bases and J 4 bases, with 3 bases left between them. This CDR3 has 11 amino acids. In DNA, the CDR3 is TGTGCCAGCAGTGATCTCTATGGCTACACCTTC. Its protein product is CASSDLYGYTF.

V gene TRBV9 combines with J gene TRBJ2-1; 9 nucleotides line up with TRBD1. Germline V gene sequence: CDR1 SGDLS, CDR2 YYNGEE. CDR3 length: 17 amino acids. V lost 3 bases to trimming and J lost 2 bases; unmatched junction nucleotides: 9. The CDR3 DNA follows: TGTGCCAGCAGCGCGCCTTCGACAGGGGGTCCCTACAATGAGCAGTTCTTC. The encoded protein is CASSAPSTGGPYNEQFF.

The V and J genes are TRBV7-9 and TRBJ2-5; the match to TRBD1 covers 12 bases. Germline lookup yields CDR1 SEHNR and CDR2 FQNEAQ (reference sequence). The CDR3 has 16 amino acids. The V segment lost 1 base and the J segment 5 bases; nucleotides outside the gene matches: 5. DNA for the CDR3: TGTGCCAGCAGCTTAGAAGGGACAGGGGGCGGGGAGACCCAGTACTTC. It translates to CASSLEGTGGGETQYF. Together with reference TRBV7-9 and TRBJ2-5, the CDR3 gives the full variable domain: DTGVSQNPRHKITKRGQNVTFRCDPISEHNRLYWYRQTLGQGPEFLTYFQNEAQLEKSRLLSDRFSAERPKGSFSTLEIQRTEQGDSAMYLCASSLEGTGGGETQYFGPGTRLLVL.